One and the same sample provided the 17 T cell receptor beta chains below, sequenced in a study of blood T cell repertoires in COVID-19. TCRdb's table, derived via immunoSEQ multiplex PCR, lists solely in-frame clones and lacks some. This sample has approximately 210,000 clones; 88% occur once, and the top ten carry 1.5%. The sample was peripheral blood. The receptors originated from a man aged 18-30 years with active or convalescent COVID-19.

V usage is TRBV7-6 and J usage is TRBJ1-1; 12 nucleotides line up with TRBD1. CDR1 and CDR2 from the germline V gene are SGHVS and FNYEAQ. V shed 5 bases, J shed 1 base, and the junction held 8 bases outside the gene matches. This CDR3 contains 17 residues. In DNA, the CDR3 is TGTGCCAGCAGCCTAACTTGGGACAGGGGGCCGAACACTGAAGCTTTCTTT. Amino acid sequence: CASSLTWDRGPNTEAFF.

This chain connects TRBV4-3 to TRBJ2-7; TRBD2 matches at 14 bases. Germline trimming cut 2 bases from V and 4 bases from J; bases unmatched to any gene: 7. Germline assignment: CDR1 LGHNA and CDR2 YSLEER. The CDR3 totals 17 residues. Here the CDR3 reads CASSQKGTSGSTYEQYF. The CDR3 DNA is TGCGCCAGCAGCCAAAAAGGGACTAGCGGGAGTACTTACGAGCAGTACTTC.

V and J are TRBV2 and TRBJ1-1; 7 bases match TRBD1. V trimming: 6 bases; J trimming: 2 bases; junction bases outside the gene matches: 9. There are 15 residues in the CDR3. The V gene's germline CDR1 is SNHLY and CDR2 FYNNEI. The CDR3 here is CASRAQGGTNTEAFF. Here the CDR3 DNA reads TGTGCCAGCAGAGCCCAGGGGGGAACAAACACTGAAGCTTTCTTT.

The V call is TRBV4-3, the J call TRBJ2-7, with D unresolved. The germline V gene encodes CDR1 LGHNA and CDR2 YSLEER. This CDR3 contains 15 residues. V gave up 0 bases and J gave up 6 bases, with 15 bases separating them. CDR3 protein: CASSQDIGQEREQYF. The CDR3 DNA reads TGCGCCAGCAGCCAAGATATAGGCCAGGAACGCGAGCAGTACTTC.

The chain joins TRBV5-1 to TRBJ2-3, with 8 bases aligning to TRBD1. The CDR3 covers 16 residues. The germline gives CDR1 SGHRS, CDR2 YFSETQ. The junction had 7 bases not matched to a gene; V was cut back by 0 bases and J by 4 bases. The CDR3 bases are TGCGCCAGCAGCTTGGTAGGGGGACAGGTCGCAGATACGCAGTATTTT. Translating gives CASSLVGGQVADTQYF.

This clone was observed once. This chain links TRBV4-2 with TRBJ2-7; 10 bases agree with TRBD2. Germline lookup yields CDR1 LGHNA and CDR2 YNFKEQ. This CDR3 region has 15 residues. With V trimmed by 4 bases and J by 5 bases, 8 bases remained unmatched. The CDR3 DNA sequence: TGTGCCAGCAGCCCCGATAGCGGGAGGATCAACGAGCAGTACTTC. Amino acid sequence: CASSPDSGRINEQYF.

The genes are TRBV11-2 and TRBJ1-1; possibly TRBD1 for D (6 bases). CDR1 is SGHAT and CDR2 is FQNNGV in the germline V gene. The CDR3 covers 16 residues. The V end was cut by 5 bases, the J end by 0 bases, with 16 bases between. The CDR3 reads CASSPRGGQMNTEAFF. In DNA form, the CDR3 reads TGTGCCAGCAGCCCAAGGGGTGGACAGATGAACACTGAAGCTTTCTTT. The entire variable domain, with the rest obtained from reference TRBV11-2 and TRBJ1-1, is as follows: EAGVAQSPRYKIIEKRQSVAFWCNPISGHATLYWYQQILGQGPKLLIQFQNNGVVDDSQLPKDRFSAERLKGVDSTLKIQPAKLEDSAVYLCASSPRGGQMNTEAFFGQGTRLTVV.

The CDR3 DNA reads TGTGCCAGTAGTTTGCAGGCGGGGACTAGCTACAATGAGCAGTTCTTC. Translation gives CASSLQAGTSYNEQFF. The gene calls are TRBV19 and TRBJ2-1; 8 bases agree with TRBD2. This CDR3 spans 16 amino acids. Germline CDR1 and CDR2: LNHDA and SQIVND (reference sequence). Germline trimming cut 5 bases from V and 3 bases from J; bases unmatched to any gene: 9. Full variable domain (missing parts from reference TRBV19 and TRBJ2-1): DGGITQSPKYLFRKEGQNVTLSCEQNLNHDAMYWYRQDPGQGLRLIYYSQIVNDFQKGDIAEGYSVSREKKESFPLTVTSAQKNPTAFYLCASSLQAGTSYNEQFFGPGTRLTVL.

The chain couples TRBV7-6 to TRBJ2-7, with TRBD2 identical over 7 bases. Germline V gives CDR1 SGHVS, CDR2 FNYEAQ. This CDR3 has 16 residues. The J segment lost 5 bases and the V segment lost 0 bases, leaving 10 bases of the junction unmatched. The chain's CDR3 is CASSLAPSGNKDEQYF. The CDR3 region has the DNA TGTGCCAGCAGCTTAGCGCCTAGCGGAAACAAGGACGAGCAGTACTTC.

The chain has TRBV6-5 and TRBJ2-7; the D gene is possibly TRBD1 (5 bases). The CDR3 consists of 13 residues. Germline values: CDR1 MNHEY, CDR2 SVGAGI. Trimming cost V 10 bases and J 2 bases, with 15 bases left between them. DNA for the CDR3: TGTGCCATCAAGACAGCCTCCCCCTACGAGCAGTACTTC. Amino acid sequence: CAIKTASPYEQYF.

CDR3 sequence reads: CASSLAQTNYGYTF. The CDR3 nucleotides are TGTGCCAGCAGCTTGGCACAGACTAACTATGGCTACACCTTC. The rearrangement links TRBV5-6 to TRBJ1-2; D remains unclear. Trimming pared 0 bases from V and 0 bases from J, leaving 6 bases between. The germline V gene has CDR1 SGHDT and CDR2 YYEEEE. This CDR3 is built from 14 residues. Drawing the rest from reference TRBV5-6 and TRBJ1-2, the complete variable domain is DAGVTQSPTHLIKTRGQQVTLRCSPKSGHDTVSWYQQALGQGPQFIFQYYEEEERQRGNFPDRFSGHQFPNYSSELNVNALLLGDSALYLCASSLAQTNYGYTFGSGTRLTVV.

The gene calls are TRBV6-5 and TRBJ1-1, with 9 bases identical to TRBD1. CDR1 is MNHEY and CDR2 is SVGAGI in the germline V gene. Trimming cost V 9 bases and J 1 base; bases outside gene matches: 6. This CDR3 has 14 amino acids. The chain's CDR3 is CASRDRDQNTEAFF. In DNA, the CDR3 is TGTGCCAGTCGGGACAGGGATCAGAACACTGAAGCTTTCTTT.

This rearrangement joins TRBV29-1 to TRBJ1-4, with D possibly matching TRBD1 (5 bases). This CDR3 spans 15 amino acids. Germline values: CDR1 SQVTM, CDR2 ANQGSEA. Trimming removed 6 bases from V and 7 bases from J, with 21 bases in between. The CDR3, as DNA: TGCAGCGTCGCTCCCCGGGGGGGTCGGAGTGAAAAACTGTTTTTT. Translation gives CSVAPRGGRSEKLFF.

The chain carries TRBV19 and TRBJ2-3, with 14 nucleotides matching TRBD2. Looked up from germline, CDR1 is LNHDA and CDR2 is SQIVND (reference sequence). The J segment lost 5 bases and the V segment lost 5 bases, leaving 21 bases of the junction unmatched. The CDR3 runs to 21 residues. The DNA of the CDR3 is TGTGCCAGTAGTCCACGGTGGACACCAAATTTGGGACTAGCGGGAGTAGATACGCAGTATTTT. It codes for CASSPRWTPNLGLAGVDTQYF. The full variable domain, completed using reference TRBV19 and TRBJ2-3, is DGGITQSPKYLFRKEGQNVTLSCEQNLNHDAMYWYRQDPGQGLRLIYYSQIVNDFQKGDIAEGYSVSREKKESFPLTVTSAQKNPTAFYLCASSPRWTPNLGLAGVDTQYFGPGTRLTVL.

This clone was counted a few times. The CDR3 nucleotides read TGTGCCAGTAAATGGGGGCAGGGGCTGAATCAGCCCCAGCATTTT. This encodes CASKWGQGLNQPQHF. The chain combines TRBV19 with TRBJ1-5; possible D gene TRBD1, 6 bases. The CDR3 is 15 residues long. Trimming left V 7 bases short and J 4 bases short, with 17 bases between. From germline, CDR1 is LNHDA and CDR2 SQIVND (reference sequence).

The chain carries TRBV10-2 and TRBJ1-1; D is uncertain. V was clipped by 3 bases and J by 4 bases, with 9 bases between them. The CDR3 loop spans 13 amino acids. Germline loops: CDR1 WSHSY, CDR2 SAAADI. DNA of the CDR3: TGCGCCAGCAGTGAACCCCAGTTCACTGAAGCTTTCTTT. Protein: CASSEPQFTEAFF.

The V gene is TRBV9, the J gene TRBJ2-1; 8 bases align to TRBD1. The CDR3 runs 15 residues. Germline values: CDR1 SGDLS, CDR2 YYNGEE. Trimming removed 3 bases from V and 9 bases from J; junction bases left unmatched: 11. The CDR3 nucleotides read TGTGCCAGCAGCGGTTCGCGGACAGGGCTTGGTGAGCAGTTCTTC. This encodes CASSGSRTGLGEQFF.